This T cell receptor beta chain was retrieved from a study of T-cell memory formation after mild COVID-19. Study background: Among the donors, TCR clusters were largely specific to each donor.

CDR1 is MGHRA, CDR2 YSYEKL, per germline. This CDR3 is built from 17 residues. V lost 0 bases to trimming and J lost 3 bases; unmatched junction nucleotides: 10. Study outcomes and limitations: The study found balanced CD4/CD8 in clones contracting day 15 to 85 and a CD4+ lean in later expanders.

TCR alpha and TCR beta cDNA libraries carrying sample barcodes and UMIs were produced by 5'RACE using constant-segment primers. In TCRdb, the 5' RACE reads were re-called with MiXCR into one record per CDR3 protein. The table includes 540,000 or so distinct CDR3 sequences, just over 20% detected once. About this clonotype itself: Its antigen is as yet unknown.

The V call is TRBV4-1, the J call TRBJ1-2; 7 positions agree with TRBD1. The receptor was isolated from an adult woman who had mild COVID-19 (a few samples of this study predate the infection). Cell type and time point are not known. The sequenced material came from PBMCs or a T cell subset sorted from them (not recorded which). CDR3 region: CASSQDPPKGADYGYTF. CDR3 DNA: TGCGCCAGCAGCCAAGATCCCCCCAAGGGGGCCGACTATGGCTACACCTTC.